This T cell receptor (beta chain) derives from a study of shared clonotypes between healthy human individuals. The data were produced by immunoSEQ multiplex PCR, yet TCRdb's version contains in-frame clones alone and is incomplete. The sample consists of under 1,100,000 clones, approximately 80% of them appearing once. This clone was detected ten times or more. Adults of Caucasian background living in Nashville, Tennessee made up all donors. CDR3 length: 13 amino acids. The V end was cut by 7 bases, the J end by 6 bases, with 15 bases between. The germline gives CDR1 SGHNT, CDR2 YYREEE (reference sequence).

The chain recombines TRBV5-4 with TRBJ2-3, with a possible D match to TRBD1 (5 bases). The sequenced material came from memory CD4+ T cells from PBMCs. Stated subset: CD45RA-negative fraction. This TCR was recovered from a man aged 18 to 30 in good health. Some clones in this sample may be carry-over from other donors' samples. The CDR3 nucleotides read TGTGCCAGCCGAGCTTGGACACAGGATACGCAGTATTTT. It is translated as CASRAWTQDTQYF. Combining the CDR3 with reference TRBV5-4 and TRBJ2-3 gives the whole variable domain ETGVTQSPTHLIKTRGQQVTLRCSSQSGHNTVSWYQQALGQGPQFIFQYYREEENGRGNFPPRFSGLQFPNYSSELNVNALELDDSALYLCASRAWTQDTQYFGPGTRLTVL.